The T cell receptor (beta chain) described here comes from a study of T cells after yellow fever vaccination. TCRdb passed the 5' RACE reads through MiXCR, listing each CDR3 protein once. This repertoire shows around 350,000 distinct CDR3 sequences, around a tenth found once; its top ten account for around 18%. The length of the CDR3 is 15 residues. Germline V lookup: CDR1 SGHTA, CDR2 FQGTGA. The V and J ends lost 4 bases and 3 bases respectively, with 15 bases between them. This clonotype was picked up a small number of times. The receptor comes from a man between 18 and 29 years old who received the YFV17D yellow fever vaccine. This chain uses TRBV7-3 with TRBJ1-1; possible D gene TRBD1, 5 bases. Sequences were derived from PBMCs, sampled on the day of the first yellow fever vaccination. CDR3 in DNA: TGTGCCAGCAGCTCTACCGGGGGACGTTACACTGAAGCTTTCTTT. It specifies CASSSTGGRYTEAFF.